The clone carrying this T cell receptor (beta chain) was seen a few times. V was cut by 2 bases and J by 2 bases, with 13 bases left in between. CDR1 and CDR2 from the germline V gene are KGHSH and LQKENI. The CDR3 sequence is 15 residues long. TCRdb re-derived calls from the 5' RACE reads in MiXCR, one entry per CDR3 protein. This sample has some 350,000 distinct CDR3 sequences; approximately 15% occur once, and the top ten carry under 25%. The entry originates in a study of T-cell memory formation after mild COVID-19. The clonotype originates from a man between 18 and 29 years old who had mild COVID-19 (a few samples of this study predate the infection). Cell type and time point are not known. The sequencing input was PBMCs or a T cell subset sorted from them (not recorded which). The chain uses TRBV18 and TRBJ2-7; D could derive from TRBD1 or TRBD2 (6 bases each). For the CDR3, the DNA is TGTGCCAGCTCACCAAGGGCAGGGGAGGCCTACGAGCAGTACTTC. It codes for CASSPRAGEAYEQYF.